A single sample is the source of the 7 T cell receptor beta chains below, sequenced in a study of shared clonotypes between healthy human individuals. Naive CD8 cells lacked CD45RO and underwent positive selection for CCR7, leaving out terminally differentiated effector memory CD45RA+ cells. Clones were sequenced by immunoSEQ multiplex PCR, and TCRdb holds only the in-frame ones, with some missing. Of about 1,900,000 clones listed, about 95% are singletons. The specimen was naive CD8+ T cells sorted from blood. These receptors came from a man aged 18 to 29 in good health.

The chain joins TRBV10-2 to TRBJ2-1, with TRBD1 matching 11 bases. The germline V gene encodes CDR1 WSHSY and CDR2 SAAADI. The CDR3 contains 15 residues. V lost 1 base, J lost 7 bases, and 3 bases stayed unmatched. CDR3 loop: CASSEFGQGANEQFF. As DNA, the CDR3 is TGCGCCAGCAGTGAGTTTGGACAGGGGGCGAATGAGCAGTTCTTC.

This chain connects TRBV27 to TRBJ1-1; D uncertain. Trimming took off 6 bases at V and 7 bases at J, with 12 bases between the two ends. Looked up from germline, CDR1 is MNHEY and CDR2 is SMNVEV (reference sequence). There are 12 residues in the CDR3. The CDR3: CASSPARGEAFF. The CDR3 DNA reads TGTGCCAGCAGCCCCGCGCGCGGTGAAGCTTTCTTT.

The genes are TRBV4-3 and TRBJ1-4; TRBD1 matches 8 bases. Trimming cost V 4 bases and J 8 bases; bases outside gene matches: 9. This CDR3 comprises 15 residues. Per germline, CDR1 LGHNA and CDR2 YSLEER. The CDR3 sequence: CASSPRDRSSEKLFF. The CDR3 region has the DNA TGCGCCAGCAGCCCCCGGGACAGGTCTAGCGAAAAACTGTTTTTT.

V usage is TRBV30 and J usage is TRBJ1-3; D unresolved. Germline-derived CDR1 and CDR2 are GTSNPN and SVGIG (reference sequence). The V end lost 7 bases, the J end lost 7 bases, and 29 bases lay between the germline ends. The CDR3 is 17 residues long. The CDR3 nucleotides are TGTGCCTCCCAAAAAGAGGAACGGAAGTCGTCTCGGAACACCATATATTTT. This codes for CASQKEERKSSRNTIYF.

This sequence joins TRBV7-6 and TRBJ2-3; 8 nucleotides agree with TRBD2. This CDR3 is built from 16 residues. V lost 6 bases, J lost 3 bases, and 11 bases stayed unmatched. The germline CDR1 and CDR2 sequences are SGHVS and FNYEAQ. CDR3 sequence reads: CASSPKSGSLTDTQYF. The CDR3 nucleotides read TGTGCCAGCAGTCCGAAAAGCGGGAGCCTGACAGATACGCAGTATTTT. Together with reference TRBV7-6 and TRBJ2-3, the CDR3 gives the full variable domain: GAGVSQSPRYKVTKRGQDVALRCDPISGHVSLYWYRQALGQGPEFLTYFNYEAQQDKSGLPNDRFSAERPEGSISTLTIQRTEQRDSAMYRCASSPKSGSLTDTQYFGPGTRLTVL.

The genes are TRBV4-1 and TRBJ2-7; D gene ambiguous. Germline assignment: CDR1 MGHRA and CDR2 YSYEKL. V was cut by 1 base and J by 5 bases, with 12 bases left in between. This CDR3 has 14 residues. The CDR3, as DNA: TGCGCCAGCAGCCAAGTGGGCACGACGGACGAGCAGTACTTC. It translates to CASSQVGTTDEQYF.

The chain combines TRBV6-5 with TRBJ1-6; D gene unclear. Trimming pared 8 bases from V and 0 bases from J, leaving 8 bases between. CDR3 length equals 14 residues. Looked up from germline, CDR1 is MNHEY and CDR2 is SVGAGI. The CDR3 region has the DNA TGTGCCAGCGGAATCAGCTCCTATAATTCACCCCTCCACTTT. It yields the protein CASGISSYNSPLHF.